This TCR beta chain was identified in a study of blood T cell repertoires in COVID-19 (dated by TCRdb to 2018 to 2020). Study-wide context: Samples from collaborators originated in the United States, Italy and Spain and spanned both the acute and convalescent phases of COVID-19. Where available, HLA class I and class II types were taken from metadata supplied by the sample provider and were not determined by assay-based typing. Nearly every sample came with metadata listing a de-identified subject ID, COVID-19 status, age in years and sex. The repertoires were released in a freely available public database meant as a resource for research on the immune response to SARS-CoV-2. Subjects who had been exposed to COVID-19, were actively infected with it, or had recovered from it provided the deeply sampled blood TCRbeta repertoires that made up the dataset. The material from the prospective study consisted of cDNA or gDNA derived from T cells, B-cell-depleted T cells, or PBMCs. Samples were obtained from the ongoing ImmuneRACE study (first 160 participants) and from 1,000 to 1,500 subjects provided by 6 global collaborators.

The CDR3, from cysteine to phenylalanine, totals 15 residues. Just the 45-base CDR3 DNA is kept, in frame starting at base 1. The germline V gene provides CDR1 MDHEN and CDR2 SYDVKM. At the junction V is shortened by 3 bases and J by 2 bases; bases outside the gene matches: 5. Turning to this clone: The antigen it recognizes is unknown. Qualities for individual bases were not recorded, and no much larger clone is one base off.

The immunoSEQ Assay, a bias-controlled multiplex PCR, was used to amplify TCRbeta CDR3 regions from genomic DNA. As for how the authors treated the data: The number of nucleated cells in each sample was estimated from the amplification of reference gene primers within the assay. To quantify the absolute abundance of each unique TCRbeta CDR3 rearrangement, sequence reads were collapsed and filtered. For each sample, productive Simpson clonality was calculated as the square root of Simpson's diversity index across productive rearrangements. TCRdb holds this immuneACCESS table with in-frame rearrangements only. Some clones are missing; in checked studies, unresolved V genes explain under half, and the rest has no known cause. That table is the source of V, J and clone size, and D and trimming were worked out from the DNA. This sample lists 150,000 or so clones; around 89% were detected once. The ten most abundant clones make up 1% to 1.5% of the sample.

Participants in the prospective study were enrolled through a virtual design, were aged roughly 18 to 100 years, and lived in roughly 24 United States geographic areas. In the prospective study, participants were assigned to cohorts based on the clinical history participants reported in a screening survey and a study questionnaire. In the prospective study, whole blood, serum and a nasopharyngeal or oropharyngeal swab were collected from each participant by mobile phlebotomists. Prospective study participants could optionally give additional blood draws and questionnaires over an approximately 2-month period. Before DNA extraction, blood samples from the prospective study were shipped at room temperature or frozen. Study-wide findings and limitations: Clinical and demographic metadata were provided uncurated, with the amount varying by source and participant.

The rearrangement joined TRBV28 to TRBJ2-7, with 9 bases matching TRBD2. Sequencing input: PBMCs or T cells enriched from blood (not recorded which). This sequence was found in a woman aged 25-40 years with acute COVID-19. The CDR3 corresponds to CASSFGLAGTYEQYF. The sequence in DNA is TGTGCCAGCAGTTTTGGGCTAGCGGGGACCTACGAGCAGTACTTC.